One sample yielded the 15 T cell receptor beta chains listed below, sequenced in a study of OX40 agonist ivuxolimab in advanced cancers. Sequencing used immunoSEQ multiplex PCR; TCRdb keeps in-frame clones, though not all of them. Of over 50,000 clones listed, roughly 84% are singletons. Material: CD4+ or CD8+ T cells sorted from blood, obtained in a trial of the OX40 agonist ivuxolimab. These receptors came from an adult with an advanced solid tumor such as melanoma, head and neck, liver or kidney cancer.

The chain has TRBV14 and TRBJ2-7, with D hard to call. From germline, CDR1 is SGHDN and CDR2 FVKESK. The V and J ends lost 5 bases and 12 bases respectively, with 14 bases between them. This CDR3 has 11 amino acids. The CDR3, as DNA: TGTGCCAGCAGCGAAGGGCAGGTTAGGTACTTC. Translation: CASSEGQVRYF.

The J gene is TRBJ2-7, the V gene TRBV5-4; the D is unclear. The V end lost 2 bases, the J end lost 5 bases, and 23 bases lay between the germline ends. CDR1 is SGHNT and CDR2 is YYREEE in the germline V gene (reference sequence). The CDR3 has 17 residues. The CDR3 region is CASSFGPRGRTWHEQYF. CDR3 sequence (DNA): TGTGCCAGCAGCTTTGGCCCAAGAGGACGGACGTGGCACGAGCAGTACTTC.

This clone appeared once. The chain combines TRBV5-1 with TRBJ1-1, with a tentative D call TRBD1 (5 bases). V dropped 7 bases and J dropped 2 bases, with 24 bases sitting between them. This CDR3 region has 17 residues. Per the germline V gene, CDR1 is SGHRS and CDR2 is YFSETQ. The CDR3 DNA reads as TGCGCCAGCTCCGTCAATTTTTGGGGCTCAGGTAACACTGAAGCTTTCTTT. Protein: CASSVNFWGSGNTEAFF.

This clone was picked up a small number of times. The chain is built from TRBV5-1 and TRBJ1-6; TRBD1 aligns across 9 bases. The CDR3 is 15 amino acids. J was trimmed by 5 bases and V by 3 bases; bases with no gene match: 3. The germline V gene encodes CDR1 SGHRS and CDR2 YFSETQ. The CDR3 DNA sequence: TGCGCCAGCAGCTCCGGGACAGGGAATAATTCACCCCTCCACTTT. Translating it yields CASSSGTGNNSPLHF.

The chain carries TRBV5-8 and TRBJ1-5; weak D call: TRBD1 (5 bases). The germline gives CDR1 SGHTS, CDR2 YDEGEE. V shed 0 bases and J shed 1 base, with 8 bases lying between them. There are 15 residues in the CDR3. The CDR3 is CASSLGDRSNQPQHF. In nucleotides, the CDR3 is TGTGCCAGCAGCTTGGGGGACCGAAGCAATCAGCCCCAGCATTTT.

CDR3 DNA: TGCGCAAGCTTGACACCTAATTTCTATAGCAATCAGCCCCAGCATTTT. Translated: CASLTPNFYSNQPQHF. The rearrangement links TRBV10-1 to TRBJ1-5; D gene unclear. This CDR3 is 16 amino acids long. CDR1 and CDR2 (germline): WNHNN, SYGVQD (reference sequence).

This clone was found once. The chain is built from TRBV6-6 and TRBJ1-6, with no clear D. V lost 0 bases and J lost 8, with 2 bases in between. The germline V gene has CDR1 MNHNY and CDR2 SVGAGI (reference sequence). This CDR3 comprises 12 residues. The CDR3 here is CASSYSDSPLHF. The CDR3 DNA sequence: TGTGCCAGCAGTTACTCCGATTCACCCCTCCACTTT.

The chain links TRBV6-1 to TRBJ2-1; TRBD1 matches 8 bases. Germline V gene lookup returns CDR1 MNHNS and CDR2 SASEGT. The CDR3 is made up of 16 amino acids. V lost 4 bases to trimming and J lost 10 bases; unmatched junction nucleotides: 15. The CDR3 here is CASSALTGATIPEQFF. The CDR3 DNA reads as TGTGCCAGCAGTGCCCTGACAGGGGCTACGATCCCGGAGCAGTTCTTC.

A few counts support this clone. The chain uses TRBV5-1 and TRBJ2-3, with 14 bases that match TRBD2. From germline, CDR1 is SGHRS and CDR2 YFSETQ. Losses at the gene ends were 4 bases for V and 5 bases for J; bases not matched to a gene: 9. There are 17 residues in the CDR3. The CDR3 bases are TGCGCCAGCAGCGTGACTAGCGGGAGGGCCGGTGGAGATACGCAGTATTTT. This gives the protein CASSVTSGRAGGDTQYF.

This chain's CDR3 is CASSGTTRDSPLHF. For the CDR3, the DNA is TGTGCCAGCAGTGGGACCACGAGGGATTCACCCCTCCACTTT. This chain joins TRBV2 and TRBJ1-6; D is undetermined. Trimming left V 4 bases short and J 8 bases short, with 12 bases between. This CDR3 comprises 14 residues. The germline gives CDR1 SNHLY, CDR2 FYNNEI.

The chain combines TRBV10-2 with TRBJ2-7; 7 bases align to TRBD1. CDR3 length: 14 amino acids. V lost 6 bases to trimming and J lost 2 bases; unmatched junction nucleotides: 7. CDR1 is WSHSY, CDR2 SAAADI, per germline. CDR3 sequence (DNA): TGCGCCAGCAGCTATTCGGGACAGACCTACGAGCAGTACTTC. It encodes CASSYSGQTYEQYF.

This clone has just a few counts. V gene TRBV18 combines with J gene TRBJ2-2, with D maybe TRBD1 (6 bases). The CDR3 loop spans 14 amino acids. CDR1 and CDR2 from the germline V gene are KGHSH and LQKENI. Trimming pared 4 bases from V and 7 bases from J, leaving 13 bases between. CDR3 bases: TGTGCCAGCTCACGTGGGGGCTCGGACGGGGAGCTGTTTTTT. It specifies CASSRGGSDGELFF.

The chain joins TRBV6-5 to TRBJ2-6; unclear D gene. With 2 bases removed from V and 4 bases from J, the gap between germline ends came to 9 bases. The CDR3 contains 15 residues. Germline loops: CDR1 MNHEY, CDR2 SVGAGI. CDR3 in amino acids: CASSYGLTGANVLTF. Here the CDR3 DNA reads TGTGCCAGCAGTTACGGTCTTACCGGGGCCAACGTCCTGACTTTC.

The chain has TRBV19 and TRBJ2-1; TRBD1 might be the D (5 bases). V dropped 7 bases and J dropped 7 bases, with 17 bases sitting between them. Per germline, CDR1 LNHDA and CDR2 SQIVND (reference sequence). This CDR3 has 14 residues. Written as DNA, the CDR3 is TGTGCCAGTACCAGGGCAGGGTCTAGGAATGAGCAGTTCTTC. Protein: CASTRAGSRNEQFF. Together with reference TRBV19 and TRBJ2-1, the CDR3 gives the full variable domain: DGGITQSPKYLFRKEGQNVTLSCEQNLNHDAMYWYRQDPGQGLRLIYYSQIVNDFQKGDIAEGYSVSREKKESFPLTVTSAQKNPTAFYLCASTRAGSRNEQFFGPGTRLTVL.

The chain joins TRBV4-2 to TRBJ1-4; D possibly corresponds to TRBD1 (5 bases). The germline CDR1 and CDR2 sequences are LGHNA and YNFKEQ. Trimming took 1 base from V and 2 from J, leaving 14 bases between them. CDR3 length: 17 amino acids. For the CDR3, the DNA is TGTGCCAGCAGCCAAGGGGGGGTTACCGGTACTAATGAAAAACTGTTTTTT. Protein: CASSQGGVTGTNEKLFF.